This T cell receptor beta chain was identified in a study of blood T cell repertoires in COVID-19. For the study at large: Acute-phase and convalescent COVID-19 samples originated in the United States, Italy and Spain. T cells, B-cell-depleted T cells, or PBMCs provided the cDNA or gDNA that served as material.

In the original processing: It was from reference gene primer amplification that nucleated cell counts were estimated. Some clones are missing from TCRdb's copy, which holds only in-frame ones; the method was immunoSEQ multiplex PCR. V, J and clone size reflect that table, while D and trimming were determined from the DNA. The sample includes under 65,000 clones, less than 90% of them seen just once. The CDR3 is made up of 16 amino acids. Looked up from germline, CDR1 is MGHRA and CDR2 is YSYEKL. With 1 base removed from V and 1 base from J, the gap between germline ends came to 12 bases. The material sequenced was peripheral blood. The receptor comes from a man aged 80 or over in a cohort sampled during active COVID-19. The chain is built from TRBV4-1 and TRBJ2-3, with unresolved D. CDR3 nucleotide sequence: TGCGCCAGCAGCCAAGTAGTCGCTGTCGGCACAGATACGCAGTATTTT. The encoded protein is CASSQVVAVGTDTQYF.